Listed below are T cell receptor beta chains from one sample, sequenced in a study of CD4 T cells in relation to SARS-CoV-2 and coronaviruses. For these TCRs, the target antigens are not known. Only in-frame clones appear in the TCRdb table, and some are missing; sequencing was by immunoSEQ multiplex PCR. The sample has about 19,000 clones, 77% seen once. The specimen was CD4+ T cells from PBMCs, cultured in vitro. These receptor sequences come from a human donor in good health. The conserved cysteine and the conserved F or W are not part of the CDR3 here. A D gene is named only where the DNA matches it firmly.

V gene,J gene,D gene,CDR3 protein
TRBV4-2,TRBJ1-6,TRBD1,ASSQEGAGGNSPLH
TRBV9,TRBJ2-3,TRBD2,ASSFSGSGTDTQY
TRBV4-1,TRBJ2-4,TRBD2,ASSQSSGTSGRFDIQY
TRBV12-5,TRBJ1-5,TRBD1,ASGLVPDGTGGSNQPQH
TRBV5-1,TRBJ2-1,TRBD2,ASSLVAGGPENEQF
TRBV6-5,TRBJ1-5,-,ASRTGQPGNQPQH
TRBV7-9,TRBJ1-2,-,ASSPADYGYT
TRBV2,TRBJ1-4,-,ASSRQEQWDEKLF
TRBV2,TRBJ1-3,-,ASSGGPRSGNTIY
TRBV4-1,TRBJ2-3,TRBD1,ASSPRDSYYPSTDTQY
TRBV9,TRBJ2-2,TRBD1,ASSVGTGEVGELF
TRBV2,TRBJ2-3,-,ASSGGQAEDTQY
TRBV28,TRBJ2-7,TRBD2,ASIPAGPGEQY
TRBV9,TRBJ1-1,-,ASSVDTGITEAF
TRBV5-4,TRBJ2-7,TRBD1,ASSPGTGSYEQY
TRBV7-2,TRBJ2-7,TRBD2,ASSLGWTSDYEQY
TRBV9,TRBJ1-1,TRBD1,ASSVGGQQNTEAF
TRBV7-3,TRBJ2-3,-,ASSLTGGSDTQY
TRBV29-1,TRBJ1-4,TRBD1,SVVGTAGGKLF
TRBV7-6,TRBJ2-3,-,ASSLILSHSTDTQY
TRBV24-1,TRBJ2-3,-,ATMGQLGRTDTQY
TRBV3-1/TRBV3-2,TRBJ2-5,TRBD1,ASSPLDREETQY
TRBV5-1,TRBJ1-5,-,ASSPGVDGQPQH
TRBV28,TRBJ2-7,-,ASSMAYEQY
TRBV3-1/TRBV3-2,TRBJ1-3,-,ASSRQRYRSSGNTIY
TRBV5-1,TRBJ2-7,TRBD1,ASSLGGFRGLLAREQY
TRBV5-1,TRBJ1-4,-,ASSLETQDNEKLF
TRBV28,TRBJ1-2,TRBD1,ASSVLRGSGYT
TRBV2,TRBJ2-5,-,ASSVLREETQY
TRBV6-1,TRBJ1-5,-,ASSEGWGRGNQPQH
TRBV28,TRBJ2-3,-,ASSPRIPAGGIILADTQY
TRBV6-5,TRBJ1-4,-,ASTTHGVTEKLF
TRBV12-5,TRBJ2-3,TRBD2,ASGSDRGGLAGNTDTQY
TRBV20-1,TRBJ1-2,-,SARAQEHT
TRBV6-5,TRBJ2-1,TRBD2,ASSLGTSGSYEQF
TRBV4-2,TRBJ2-5,-,ASSLLGRLQSDSPQPQETQY
TRBV4-1,TRBJ2-7,TRBD2,ASSQDKYGTSGSLSYEQY
TRBV28,TRBJ1-2,-,ASSRPLKRGYT
TRBV7-2,TRBJ1-5,TRBD1,ASSLAGGQGQPQH
TRBV27,TRBJ1-1,-,ASSLSTLNTEAF
TRBV15,TRBJ1-2,-,ATSRDRGGSYGYT
TRBV7-3,TRBJ2-7,-,ASSLGATYEQY
TRBV5-1,TRBJ2-1,-,ASTIQTASYNEQF
TRBV9,TRBJ2-3,TRBD2,ASSVGPGTSISTDTQY
TRBV7-9,TRBJ1-2,-,ASSLVSGYDGYT
TRBV7-3,TRBJ1-1,-,ASSFGPGRITEAF
TRBV4-2,TRBJ2-1,-,ASSQDAVRDEQF
TRBV5-6,TRBJ2-2,-,ASSVPGLRAGELF
TRBV5-1,TRBJ2-5,-,ASSPSQETQY
TRBV2,TRBJ1-5,-,ASSDRDSNQPQH